This T cell receptor (beta chain) is drawn from a study of blood T cell dynamics during melanoma immunotherapy. Study information: Patients with metastatic melanoma got pembrolizumab or nivolumab-ipilimumab as first-line care. General study results and limits: Clones driving repertoire changes may be melanoma-specific or general immune activation.

Turning to this clone: What it recognizes is unknown.

V lost 1 base and J 2 bases, leaving 14 bases between the germline ends. The CDR3 runs 16 residues. CDR1 and CDR2 from the germline V gene are SGHRS and YFSETQ. This table comes from immunoSEQ multiplex PCR, and its TCRdb copy is limited to in-frame clones, with some not included. The sample includes about 12,000 clones, around nine tenths of them seen just once. This sample's time point: pre-treatment baseline. Prior systemic cancer therapy, immunosuppressant use and other active malignancies excluded patients. The sequence was collected from a human donor with melanoma. The sample was blood, taken from a patient treated with checkpoint blockade. V gene TRBV5-1 combines with J gene TRBJ2-3, with a weak D call TRBD2 (6 bases). The CDR3 here is CASSLYTEGSTDTQYF. In nucleotides, the CDR3 is TGCGCCAGCAGCTTGTATACGGAGGGGTCCACAGATACGCAGTATTTT.